This T cell receptor (beta chain) comes out of a study of shared clonotypes between healthy human individuals. Study results and limitations: All-four-donor shared clonotypes had higher generation probabilities than non-shared clonotypes did.

Concerning this clone: Antigen specificity is unknown.

The germline CDR1 and CDR2 sequences are SGHDT and YYEEEE. The CDR3 covers 14 residues. V shed 4 bases, J shed 7 bases, and the junction held 10 bases outside the gene matches. Measured with immunoSEQ multiplex PCR; TCRdb has only the in-frame clones, and not every one. The sample contains roughly 330,000 clones, around 74% of which appear only once. Sample: memory CD4+ T cells sorted from blood. Stated subset: CD45RA-negative fraction. This sequence originates from a man aged 25 to 45 in good health. The genes are TRBV5-6 and TRBJ2-7; TRBD2 aligns across 8 bases. Written as DNA, the CDR3 is TGTGCCAGCAGCCTACGGGAGGGCCTGGGGGAGCAGTACTTC. As protein: CASSLREGLGEQYF.